This T cell receptor beta chain was sequenced in a study of T cell repertoires in cytomegalovirus infection. MiXCR, applied by TCRdb to the reads, yields one record per CDR3 protein. The sample comprises 250,000 or so distinct CDR3 sequences, roughly an eighth of which are singletons, and around 1.6% rests with the top ten. This CDR3 is 12 amino acids long. Germline CDR1 is SGHNT and CDR2 is YENEEA. V lost 7 bases, J lost 7 bases, and 13 bases lay in between. The receptor's source is a human donor in good health (CMV status not recorded). Some clones in this sample may be carry-over from other donors' samples. The sequenced material came from PBMCs. V usage is TRBV11-3 and J usage is TRBJ1-1; a possible D gene is TRBD1 (5 bases). This CDR3 is CASNLGDGEAFF. DNA for the CDR3: TGTGCCAGCAACCTAGGGGACGGTGAAGCTTTCTTT.